This TCR beta chain stems from a study of Graves' ophthalmopathy and Graves' hyperthyroidism. Overall study findings and caveats: Progression of ophthalmopathy was predicted by the model with 60% to 71% sensitivity and under 75% specificity. Blood also held most thyroid clonotypes expanded above 0.001 frequency.

Per germline, CDR1 MNHEY and CDR2 SMNVEV (reference sequence). Trimming pared 6 bases from V and 3 bases from J, leaving 11 bases between. CDR3 length equals 13 residues. Moderate-to-severe activity, with CAS ≥3, NOSPECS ≥4 and duration under 3 months, characterized the donors with ophthalmopathy. Uncontrolled infections, other autoimmune diseases, pregnancy or lactation barred patients from enrollment. This clonotype was observed at least ten times. Its antigen is still unknown. As the template, RNA transcripts were used to amplify TCR beta CDR3 regions. HTBI primers served in a first-round RT-PCR, which a second-round multiplex PCR followed. From the multiplex PCR reads, TCRdb called clonotypes with MiXCR, one entry per CDR3 protein. The table includes hundreds of thousands of distinct CDR3 sequences, roughly 39% detected once.

The sequencing input was peripheral blood. V is TRBV27 and J is TRBJ2-5; D gene uncertain. This TCR derives from an adult man with Graves' ophthalmopathy. In DNA form, the CDR3 reads TGTGCCAGCAGCTTGAATGGCGAAGAGACCCAGTACTTC. This codes for CASSLNGEETQYF.